The 12 T cell receptor beta chains presented below share a single source sample, sequenced in a study of T cells in Graves' hyperthyroidism and ophthalmopathy. The source material, RNA transcripts, was used to amplify TCR beta CDR3 regions. The HTBI primer set was used in a first-round RT-PCR of the TCR CDR3. TCRdb reanalysed the multiplex PCR reads using MiXCR and keeps one entry per CDR3 protein. The table has approximately 710,000 distinct CDR3 sequences, roughly 17% seen once. The sample taken for sequencing was blood. The receptors derive from a man aged 50 to 59 with Graves' hyperthyroidism.

Details on this clonotype: One junction end does not reproduce the germline sequence, and a read error may be involved. The chain combines TRBV28 with TRBJ2-1; D remains ambiguous. Germline lookup yields CDR1 MDHEN and CDR2 SYDVKM. The CDR3 extends over 15 amino acids. The CDR3 sequence is CASSAPPFPYSEQFF. In DNA form, the CDR3 reads TGTGCCAGCTCCGCACCGCCTTTTCCTTACAGTGAGCAGTTCTTC.

This clonotype was seen ten or more times. J is TRBJ1-2 and V is TRBV30; 7 bases are shared with TRBD1. The germline CDR1 and CDR2 sequences are GTSNPN and SVGIG (reference sequence). V dropped 3 bases and J dropped 3; count of bases not matched to a gene: 7. The CDR3 sequence is 14 residues long. CDR3 nucleotides: TGTGCCTGGAGGGAAAACAGGGGTGACTATGGCTACACCTTC. This gives the protein CAWRENRGDYGYTF.

This clonotype was found a few times. The genes are TRBV20-1 and TRBJ1-5; 7 bases are shared with TRBD1. The CDR3 sequence is 15 residues long. The germline V gene encodes CDR1 DFQATT and CDR2 SNEGSKA (reference sequence). V shed 3 bases and J 5 bases; nucleotides not matched to a gene: 10. CDR3 sequence: CSASPGGQGDQPQHF. Written as DNA, the CDR3 is TGCAGTGCTAGTCCGGGAGGGCAGGGGGATCAGCCCCAGCATTTT.

Ten or more counts support this clonotype. The rearrangement joins TRBV6-1 to TRBJ2-5, with 8 bases lining up with TRBD2. This CDR3 has 12 amino acids. V shed 8 bases and J 3 bases; nucleotides not matched to a gene: 2. Per germline, CDR1 MNHNS and CDR2 SASEGT. CDR3 nucleotides: TGTGCCAGCGAAGCGGGAGAAGAGACCCAGTACTTC. It codes for CASEAGEETQYF.

This clonotype was seen ten or more times. The DNA of the CDR3 is TGTGCCAGCAGTGACCCCAACCCGGGGGTGAGCAATCAGCCCCAGCATTTT. It encodes CASSDPNPGVSNQPQHF. V usage is TRBV6-1 and J usage is TRBJ1-5; the D gene is possibly TRBD1 (5 bases). Per the germline V gene, CDR1 is MNHNS and CDR2 is SASEGT. Trimming took off 3 bases at V and 1 base at J, with 16 bases between the two ends. This CDR3 contains 17 residues.

Notes on this clonotype: It may be a read error: a sequence one base away is much more abundant. The conserved closing phenylalanine or tryptophan is absent in this CDR3, likely reflecting a read error. The chain uses TRBV7-2 and TRBJ2-4; tentatively, D is TRBD2 (5 bases). Looked up from germline, CDR1 is SGHTA and CDR2 is FQGNSA. The CDR3 runs 16 residues. The V and J ends lost 5 bases and 0 bases respectively, with 14 bases between them. The CDR3 region has the DNA TGTGCCAGCAGCCCTCAGCGGACCCCAGCCAAAAACATTCAGTACTTA. It yields the protein CASSPQRTPAKNIQYL.

This clonotype was recorded at least ten times. The rearrangement uses TRBV7-2 and TRBJ2-7, with D maybe TRBD1 (6 bases). V lost 5 bases, J lost 1 base, and 12 bases lay in between. The CDR3 is made up of 14 amino acids. The V gene's germline CDR1 is SGHTA and CDR2 FQGNSA. The CDR3 DNA reads TGTGCCAGCAGCCCGCCCGACAGGTCCTACGAGCAGTACTTC. Amino acids: CASSPPDRSYEQYF. Using reference TRBV7-2 and TRBJ2-7 for the parts outside the CDR3, the full variable domain is GAGVSQSPSNKVTEKGKDVELRCDPISGHTALYWYRQSLGQGLEFLIYFQGNSAPDKSGLPSDRFSAERTGGSVSTLTIQRTQQEDSAVYLCASSPPDRSYEQYFGPGTRLTVT.

This clonotype has more than one count but fewer than ten. This rearrangement joins TRBV19 to TRBJ2-1; no definite D call. The germline V gene has CDR1 LNHDA and CDR2 SQIVND (reference sequence). Between the trimmed V and J ends, which lost 3 bases and 4 bases, there was a span of 10 bases. This CDR3 is built from 14 residues. CDR3 bases: TGTGCCAGTAGTATGAAGCTCCGATACAATGAGCAGTTCTTC. Its protein product is CASSMKLRYNEQFF.

The gene calls are TRBV24-1 and TRBJ2-2, with TRBD1 matching over 8 bases. The V gene end was trimmed by 6 bases and the J gene end by 4 bases; junction bases not matched to a gene: 3. CDR3 size: 14 residues. Germline CDR1 is KGHDR and CDR2 is SFDVKD. CDR3 nucleotides: TGTGCCACCAGTTGGACAGGGACCACCGGGGAGCTGTTTTTT. Translation: CATSWTGTTGELFF.

This clonotype showed up many times. V gene TRBV27 combines with J gene TRBJ1-1; a possible D gene is TRBD1 (5 bases). The V gene's germline CDR1 is MNHEY and CDR2 SMNVEV (reference sequence). The V and J ends lost 5 bases and 1 base respectively, with 17 bases between them. The CDR3 loop spans 16 amino acids. CDR3: CASSNSRGFENTEAFF. The CDR3 DNA sequence: TGTGCCAGCAGTAACTCGCGGGGGTTCGAGAACACTGAAGCTTTCTTT.

This clonotype was seen ten or more times. The V and J genes are TRBV5-1 and TRBJ2-3; D is ambiguous. The V end was cut by 3 bases, the J end by 4 bases, with 6 bases between. CDR1 is SGHRS, CDR2 YFSETQ, per germline. The CDR3 consists of 12 residues. CDR3 loop: CASSSESDTQYF. The CDR3, as DNA: TGCGCCAGCAGCTCGGAATCAGATACGCAGTATTTT.

As to this clonotype: Sequence at one end of the junction differs from germline and may be a read error. The chain couples TRBV7-2 to TRBJ1-1; the D is unclear. Per germline, CDR1 SGHTA and CDR2 FQGNSA. The CDR3 runs 14 residues. DNA for the CDR3: TGTGCCAGCAGCTTAGCTTTACAGAACACTGAAGCTTACTTT. This codes for CASSLALQNTEAYF.